These 22 T cell receptor beta chains were sequenced from one sample in a study of OX40 agonist ivuxolimab in advanced cancers. Repertoires were generated with immunoSEQ multiplex PCR, while TCRdb's copy carries only in-frame clones and drops some. In the table there are 25,000 to 35,000 clones, approximately 90% of which are singletons. Sequenced here: CD4+ or CD8+ T cells sorted from blood, sampled in a trial of the OX40 agonist ivuxolimab. Receptors originate from an adult with an advanced solid tumor such as melanoma, head and neck, liver or kidney cancer.

The DNA of the CDR3 is TGTGCCAGCAGGTCGCCGGGGACTAGCGGATTCACAGATACGCAGTATTTT. Amino acid sequence: CASRSPGTSGFTDTQYF. The genes are TRBV2 and TRBJ2-3, with 11 bases aligning to TRBD2. Germline V gene data show CDR1 as SNHLY and CDR2 as FYNNEI. This CDR3 region has 17 residues. Trimming removed 6 bases from V and 2 bases from J; junction bases left unmatched: 10.

The V call is TRBV5-6, the J call TRBJ2-1, with 11 bases matching TRBD2. The J segment lost 5 bases and the V segment lost 4 bases, leaving 5 bases of the junction unmatched. The CDR3 runs to 15 residues. Germline lookup yields CDR1 SGHDT and CDR2 YYEEEE. CDR3 residues: CASSTPSGGNNEQFF. As DNA, the CDR3 is TGTGCCAGCAGCACCCCTAGCGGGGGGAACAATGAGCAGTTCTTC.

The J gene is TRBJ2-3, the V gene TRBV18; TRBD2 aligns across 7 bases. V shed 3 bases, J shed 2 bases, and the junction held 5 bases outside the gene matches. Germline V gives CDR1 KGHSH, CDR2 LQKENI. The CDR3 spans 15 residues. In DNA form, the CDR3 reads TGTGCCAGCTCACCGAGGACTAGGCTCACAGATACGCAGTATTTT. Translation: CASSPRTRLTDTQYF.

The chain links TRBV5-5 to TRBJ2-1; D is possibly TRBD1 (5 bases). The germline V gene encodes CDR1 SGHKS and CDR2 YYEKEE (reference sequence). The CDR3 loop spans 13 amino acids. The germline V and J ends were trimmed by 4 bases and 8 bases, with 13 bases remaining between them. The DNA of the CDR3 is TGTGCCAGCAGCGGGGCTAGAGTCCATGAGCAGTTCTTC. Translated: CASSGARVHEQFF.

The rearrangement joins TRBV10-1 to TRBJ2-7; a possible D gene is TRBD1 (6 bases). V lost 4 bases to trimming and J lost 2 bases, with 15 bases between them. This CDR3 is 15 amino acids long. The V gene's germline CDR1 is WNHNN and CDR2 SYGVQD (reference sequence). Written as DNA, the CDR3 is TGCGCCAGCAGTGTGAATACGGACAGAGCCTACGAGCAGTACTTC. This encodes CASSVNTDRAYEQYF.

This clone was seen just once. V and J are TRBV6-1 and TRBJ1-2, with D perhaps TRBD1 (5 bases). Trimming took off 8 bases at V and 9 bases at J, with 13 bases between the two ends. The germline V gene encodes CDR1 MNHNS and CDR2 SASEGT. This CDR3 is 11 amino acids long. CDR3 loop: CASSEGFSYTF. The CDR3 nucleotides read TGTGCCAGCTCGGAGGGGTTCAGCTACACCTTC.

Points on this clone: Other DNA sequences in this sample translate to the same CDR3. This chain joins TRBV28 and TRBJ1-5, with 7 bases identical to TRBD1. This CDR3 contains 14 residues. Germline values: CDR1 MDHEN, CDR2 SYDVKM. V was pared by 6 bases and J by 4 bases, with 6 bases of the junction left unmatched. Written as DNA, the CDR3 is TGTGCCAGCAGCCACAGGGGCCGGAATCAGCCCCAGCATTTT. Its protein product is CASSHRGRNQPQHF.

The sample holds a few counts of this clone. The CDR3 loop reads CASSPMTDQAFF. The DNA of the CDR3 is TGTGCCAGCAGCCCGATGACAGATCAAGCTTTCTTT. The J gene is TRBJ1-1, the V gene TRBV7-9; a weak D match, TRBD1 (5 bases). Trimming pared 5 bases from V and 9 bases from J, leaving 13 bases between. The germline gives CDR1 SEHNR, CDR2 FQNEAQ (reference sequence). The CDR3 loop spans 12 amino acids. The entire variable domain, with the rest obtained from reference TRBV7-9 and TRBJ1-1, is as follows: DTGVSQNPRHKITKRGQNVTFRCDPISEHNRLYWYRQTLGQGPEFLTYFQNEAQLEKSRLLSDRFSAERPKGSFSTLEIQRTEQGDSAMYLCASSPMTDQAFFGQGTRLTVV.

This chain links TRBV6-5 with TRBJ2-2; D is ambiguous. This CDR3 comprises 14 residues. Germline-derived CDR1 and CDR2 are MNHEY and SVGAGI. V was cut by 8 bases and J by 1 base, with 11 bases left in between. In DNA form, the CDR3 reads TGTGCCAGCTCATTTAGTGGGAACACCGGGGAGCTGTTTTTT. Protein: CASSFSGNTGELFF.

V gene TRBV27 combines with J gene TRBJ2-7; perhaps TRBD1 as D (6 bases). V was clipped by 6 bases and J by 2 bases, with 14 bases between them. Germline-derived CDR1 and CDR2 are MNHEY and SMNVEV (reference sequence). The CDR3 contains 14 residues. CDR3 residues: CASSLTGLTYEQYF. The CDR3 nucleotides are TGTGCCAGCAGCCTAACAGGGCTTACCTACGAGCAGTACTTC.

Turning to this clone: Different DNA sequences within this sample yield the same CDR3. J is TRBJ2-2 and V is TRBV19; maybe TRBD1 (6 bases). CDR3 length: 13 amino acids. CDR1 LNHDA and CDR2 SQIVND come from the germline V gene (reference sequence). Trimming removed 4 bases from V and 6 bases from J, with 9 bases in between. CDR3 residues: CASSTQGSGELFF. The DNA of the CDR3 is TGTGCCAGTAGTACGCAGGGGTCCGGGGAGCTGTTTTTT.

The chain employs TRBV2 and TRBJ2-5; 10 positions match TRBD2. V lost 4 bases, J lost 2 bases, and 4 bases stayed unmatched. The CDR3 runs to 15 residues. Germline CDR1 is SNHLY and CDR2 is FYNNEI. This chain's CDR3 is CASSGIAGGQETQYF. Here the CDR3 DNA reads TGTGCCAGCAGTGGTATAGCGGGGGGTCAAGAGACCCAGTACTTC.

This rearrangement joins TRBV13 to TRBJ2-1; 13 positions agree with TRBD2. Germline CDR1 reads PRHDT; CDR2 reads FYEKMQ (reference sequence). Unmatched junction bases numbered 6, after V lost 4 bases and J lost 0 bases. The CDR3 totals 18 residues. The CDR3 DNA is TGTGCCAGCAGCTCTGGACTAGCGGGAGCGCTCTCCTACAATGAGCAGTTCTTC. The encoded protein is CASSSGLAGALSYNEQFF.

As regards this clone: This sample also contains other DNA sequences that code for the same CDR3. The rearrangement uses TRBV5-4 and TRBJ2-7, with no clear D. V dropped 2 bases and J dropped 2 bases, with 8 bases sitting between them. Germline values: CDR1 SGHNT, CDR2 YYREEE (reference sequence). The CDR3 consists of 13 residues. CDR3 sequence reads: CASSLGSTYEQYF. CDR3 in DNA: TGTGCCAGCAGCTTAGGCAGCACCTACGAGCAGTACTTC.

The DNA for the CDR3 is TGTGCCAGCAGCCCCTCCTCCTTCACAGGGGGTGAGACCCAGTACTTC. It is translated as CASSPSSFTGGETQYF. The chain has TRBV7-2 and TRBJ2-5; TRBD1 matches at 8 bases. V lost 5 bases, J lost 5 bases, and 13 bases stayed unmatched. The CDR3 is made up of 16 amino acids. Germline loops: CDR1 SGHTA, CDR2 FQGNSA.

This clone was seen a single time. This chain links TRBV6-5 with TRBJ2-7, with D perhaps given as TRBD1 or TRBD2 (5 bases each). CDR1 and CDR2 (germline): MNHEY, SVGAGI. This CDR3 has 14 residues. Trimming took 6 bases from V and 2 from J, leaving 14 bases between them. The CDR3 sequence is CASSVGTKPYEQYF. DNA of the CDR3: TGTGCCAGCAGCGTCGGGACGAAGCCCTACGAGCAGTACTTC.

The chain carries TRBV27 and TRBJ2-7; TRBD1 matches 7 bases. The CDR3 contains 14 residues. Germline CDR1 MNHEY, CDR2 SMNVEV (reference sequence). After removal of 4 bases from V and 5 bases from J, the junction contained 8 bases not matched to a gene. This CDR3 is CASSSGGTLHEQYF. The CDR3 DNA sequence: TGTGCCAGCAGTTCAGGGGGTACGCTCCACGAGCAGTACTTC.

This chain links TRBV5-1 with TRBJ1-1; weak D call: TRBD1 (5 bases). Trimming removed 0 bases from V and 2 bases from J, with 11 bases in between. Per the germline V gene, CDR1 is SGHRS and CDR2 is YFSETQ. The CDR3 is 15 residues long. The CDR3 DNA is TGCGCCAGCAGCTTGGCTCCTTGGACAAACACTGAAGCTTTCTTT. As protein: CASSLAPWTNTEAFF. Filled out from reference TRBV5-1 and TRBJ1-1, the complete variable domain reads KAGVTQTPRYLIKTRGQQVTLSCSPISGHRSVSWYQQTPGQGLQFLFEYFSETQRNKGNFPGRFSGRQFSNSRSEMNVSTLELGDSALYLCASSLAPWTNTEAFFGQGTRLTVV.

In its sample, this clone is medium-sized. The chain has TRBV15 and TRBJ2-1; 12 nucleotides agree with TRBD1. From germline, CDR1 is LNHNV and CDR2 YYDKDF (reference sequence). V lost 0 bases to trimming and J lost 8 bases; unmatched junction nucleotides: 2. The CDR3 extends over 15 amino acids. The CDR3 DNA reads as TGTGCCACCAGCAGAGAAGGGACAGGGGGCGATGAGCAGTTCTTC. Translated: CATSREGTGGDEQFF.

The CDR3 loop reads CASSPRGLAGSPYEQYF. DNA of the CDR3: TGCGCCAGCAGCCCCAGGGGACTAGCGGGCAGCCCCTACGAGCAGTACTTC. The rearrangement links TRBV4-1 to TRBJ2-7, with 12 positions matching TRBD2. Germline lookup yields CDR1 MGHRA and CDR2 YSYEKL. V shed 4 bases, J shed 2 bases, and the junction held 9 bases outside the gene matches. This CDR3 has 17 residues.

This chain uses TRBV7-9 with TRBJ2-3; a possible D gene is TRBD2 (5 bases). Germline V CDR1 and CDR2: SEHNR, FQNEAQ (reference sequence). Trimming left V 1 base short and J 0 bases short, with 5 bases between. The CDR3 contains 14 residues. The CDR3 nucleotides are TGTGCCAGCAGCTTAGAGCGGAGCACAGATACGCAGTATTTT. Amino acids: CASSLERSTDTQYF.

V usage is TRBV9 and J usage is TRBJ2-3; TRBD1 aligns across 8 bases. The CDR3 sequence is 15 residues long. Looked up from germline, CDR1 is SGDLS and CDR2 is YYNGEE. Trimming at V came to 1 base and at J to 4 bases, leaving 5 bases not matched to a gene. CDR3 in amino acids: CASSVQGAWADTQYF. CDR3 bases: TGTGCCAGCAGCGTACAGGGGGCGTGGGCAGATACGCAGTATTTT. The full variable domain, in which reference TRBV9 and TRBJ2-3 provide the parts outside the CDR3, is DSGVTQTPKHLITATGQRVTLRCSPRSGDLSVYWYQQSLDQGLQFLIQYYNGEERAKGNILERFSAQQFPDLHSELNLSSLELGDSALYFCASSVQGAWADTQYFGPGTRLTVL.